This TCR beta chain was obtained from a study of OX40 agonist ivuxolimab in advanced cancers. From germline, CDR1 is LNHDA and CDR2 SQIVND (reference sequence). After removal of 3 bases from V and 15 bases from J, the junction contained 8 bases not matched to a gene. The CDR3 runs 13 residues. Data came from immunoSEQ multiplex PCR; TCRdb stores just in-frame clones and leaves some out. The data show 60,000 to 90,000 clones, 65% to 90% seen once. The rearrangement uses TRBV19 and TRBJ2-1, with 10 bases matching TRBD1. The material was CD4+ or CD8+ T cells sorted from blood, obtained in a trial of the OX40 agonist ivuxolimab. The receptor comes from an adult with an advanced solid tumor such as melanoma, head and neck, liver or kidney cancer. CDR3: CASSMIGQGGTFF. The CDR3 DNA reads TGTGCCAGTAGTATGATCGGACAGGGGGGAACGTTCTTC.